The rows below give T cell receptor beta chains drawn from one sample of a study of tumor and adjacent non-tumor tissue in lung cancer. Using its own MiXCR run on the multiplex PCR reads, TCRdb lists one record per CDR3 protein. The sample carries roughly 43,000 distinct CDR3 sequences, around three fifths recorded once. The sample taken for sequencing was distant non-tumor lung tissue. The receptors here all came from a man aged 45 to 65 with non-small cell lung cancer. CDR3s include the opening cysteine and the closing phenylalanine or tryptophan. A D gene is named only where the DNA matches it firmly. Clone size appears in some rows only: once, few, many, or a class for an expanded clone.

cdr3_length clone_size j_call d_call v_call cdr3_aa cdr3_nt
14 - TRBJ2-1 TRBD1 TRBV12-3/TRBV12-4 CASCLEGAWSEQFF TGTGCCAGCTGTTTAGAGGGGGCCTGGAGTGAGCAGTTCTTC
15 - TRBJ2-5 TRBD1 TRBV29-1 CSVDDRTGGGETQYF TGCAGCGTTGACGATAGGACAGGGGGGGGTGAGACCCAGTACTTC
14 - TRBJ2-7 - TRBV5-4 CASSAASVTQEQYF TGTGCCAGTAGTGCTGCTAGCGTGACCCAGGAGCAGTACTTC
16 few TRBJ2-2 TRBD1 TRBV7-9 CASSLDGQVPTGELFF TGTGCCAGCAGCTTAGATGGACAGGTCCCCACCGGGGAGCTGTTTTTT
13 many TRBJ1-2 TRBD1 TRBV20-1 CRAAFGTGDGYTF TGCAGGGCCGCATTCGGGACAGGGGACGGCTACACCTTC
13 medium-sized TRBJ1-1 - TRBV11-2 CASSPGMNTEAFF TGTGCCAGCAGCCCCGGGATGAACACTGAAGCTTTCTTT
14 - TRBJ2-7 TRBD2 TRBV20-1 CSAPGTSGAYEQYF TGCAGTGCTCCCGGGACTAGCGGAGCCTACGAGCAGTACTTC
15 - TRBJ2-1 TRBD2 TRBV30 CAWKMRAGGRNEQLF TGTGCCTGGAAGATGAGGGCGGGAGGAAGGAATGAGCAGCTCTTC
17 - TRBJ2-3 - TRBV24-1 CATSDPRLGRSTDTPYF TGTGCCACCAGTGATCCCCGACTGGGGCGAAGCACAGATACGCCGTATTTT
15 - TRBJ1-1 TRBD1 TRBV11-1 CASSLGTTGGAEAFF TGTGCAAGCAGCTTAGGCACTACAGGGGGCGCTGAAGCTTTCTTT
17 - TRBJ1-6 TRBD1 TRBV16 CASSHLDRGLQDSPLHF TGTGCCAGCAGCCATCTTGACAGGGGGCTCCAGGACTCACCCCTCCACTTT
14 many TRBJ2-3 TRBD1 TRBV28 CASSLGQGTGTQYF TGTGCCAGCAGTTTGGGACAGGGGACGGGTACGCAGTATTTT
15 - TRBJ2-3 - TRBV6-5 CTSSYSLTKPDTQYF TGTACCAGCAGCTACTCGTTGACAAAACCAGATACGCAGTATTTT
12 - TRBJ2-5 - TRBV29-1 CRSVVREKTQYF TGCAGGTCTGTGGTCAGGGAGAAGACCCAGTACTTC
17 many TRBJ2-3 TRBD1 TRBV6-1 CASSLSRDRISTDTQYF TGTGCCAGCAGTCTGTCCCGGGACAGGATAAGCACAGATACGCAGTATTTT
18 many TRBJ2-1 TRBD2 TRBV6-2/TRBV6-3 CASSYEAGVRTSYNEQFF TGTGCCAGCAGTTACGAAGCGGGAGTGAGAACTTCCTACAATGAGCAGTTCTTC
13 many TRBJ1-5 - TRBV6-1 CASSEQTDQPQHF TGTGCCAGCAGTGAACAGACCGATCAGCCCCAGCATTTT
13 many TRBJ1-6 TRBD1 TRBV28 CASRETGISPLHF TGTGCCAGCCGGGAGACAGGGATCTCACCCCTCCACTTT
14 - TRBJ2-3 - TRBV7-8 CASWPDPNTDTHYF TGTGCCAGTTGGCCGGATCCAAACACAGATACGCATTATTTT
16 - TRBJ1-4 - TRBV4-2 CASSQVQGPTNEKLFF TGTGCCAGCAGCCAAGTGCAGGGCCCAACTAATGAAAAACTATTTTTT
17 - TRBJ1-3 TRBD1 TRBV11-2 CASRPGTGGAPGNIIYF TGTGCCAGCAGACCCGGGACAGGGGGCGCGCCCGGAAACATCATATATTTT
16 many TRBJ2-1 TRBD2 TRBV7-9 CASSFLAGGPLNEQFF TGTGCCAGCAGCTTCCTAGCGGGAGGGCCTTTGAATGAGCAGTTCTTC
16 - TRBJ1-6 - TRBV20-1 CSAMDVGNVGNSPLHF TGCAGTGCCATGGACGTCGGTAACGTCGGAAATTCACCCCTCCACTTT
14 - TRBJ2-7 TRBD1 TRBV10-3 CAISEWTGIYEEYF TGTGCCATCAGTGAGTGGACAGGAATCTACGAGGAGTACTTC
14 - TRBJ2-7 - TRBV18 CASSGTIRDCEQYF TGTGCCAGCTCCGGGACAATTCGGGACTGCGAGCAGTACTTC
15 many TRBJ2-5 TRBD1 TRBV4-1 CASSKGQAPGETQYF TGCGCCAGCAGTAAAGGACAGGCCCCAGGGGAGACCCAGTACTTC
12 medium-sized TRBJ2-4 - TRBV29-1 CSVEEQGYIQYF TGCAGCGTTGAAGAGCAGGGGTACATTCAGTACTTC
16 - TRBJ2-1 TRBD2 TRBV7-3 CASSPVAGVFYNEQFF TGTGCCAGCAGCCCCGTAGCGGGGGTATTCTACAATGAGCAGTTCTTC
14 many TRBJ1-2 - TRBV5-1 CASSLDSGGDGYTF TGCGCCAGCAGCTTGGACAGCGGGGGGGACGGCTACACCTTC
14 many TRBJ2-5 - TRBV7-9 CASSLAVQQETQYF TGTGCCAGCAGCTTAGCGGTACAGCAAGAGACCCAGTACTTC
13 many TRBJ2-3 - TRBV6-1 CASSVKGTDTQYF TGTGCCAGCAGTGTTAAGGGCACAGATACGCAGTATTTT
14 - TRBJ2-1 - TRBV29-1 CSVDHSAGTNEQFF TGCAGCGTTGATCATTCTGCAGGGACGAATGAGCAGTTCTTC
12 many TRBJ2-7 - TRBV6-1 CASSRDGYEQYF TGTGCCAGCAGCCGAGACGGCTACGAGCAGTACTTC
14 - TRBJ2-2 - TRBV10-1 CASRGGVKTGELFF TGCGCCAGCAGAGGAGGAGTGAAGACAGGGGAGCTGTTTTTT
15 medium-sized TRBJ1-5 - TRBV6-5 CASRFTTGEDQPQHF TGTGCCAGCAGGTTTACGACTGGGGAGGATCAGCCCCAGCATTTT
15 - TRBJ2-7 - TRBV11-2 CASSLTPARDDDQYF TGTGCCAGCAGTTTAACGCCCGCCAGGGACGACGACCAGTACTTC
15 - TRBJ2-7 - TRBV10-3 CATSDSGPKATEQYF TGTGCCACCAGTGATTCAGGGCCCAAGGCGACCGAGCAGTACTTC
17 - TRBJ2-1 - TRBV11-3 CASSPAGPGGAYNEQLF TGTGCCAGCAGTCCCGCGGGGCCGGGTGGCGCCTACAATGAGCAGCTCTTC
14 - TRBJ1-4 TRBD1 TRBV30 CTWSVRGTGEKLFF TGTACCTGGAGTGTACGGGGGACAGGGGAAAAACTGTTTTTT
13 - TRBJ1-4 TRBD1 TRBV28 CASAQGRHEKLFF TGTGCCAGCGCACAGGGGAGGCATGAAAAACTGTTTTTT
14 few TRBJ2-6 - TRBV3-1 CASSLDTGANVLTF TGTGCCAGCAGCCTGGATACTGGGGCCAACGTCCTGACTTTC